The T cell receptor beta chain under discussion was sequenced for a study of blood T cell repertoires in COVID-19 (dated by TCRdb to about 2020). For the wider study: The collaborator samples originated in the United States, Italy and Spain and spanned the acute and convalescent phases of COVID-19. Nearly every sample came with metadata listing a de-identified subject ID, COVID-19 status, age in years and sex. Where HLA class I and class II types were available, the types were taken from metadata supplied by the sample provider, not from assay-based typing. The repertoires were released in a freely available public database meant as a resource for research on the immune response to SARS-CoV-2. The material from the prospective study consisted of cDNA or gDNA derived from T cells, B-cell-depleted T cells, or PBMCs. The dataset comprised deeply sampled blood TCRbeta repertoires from subjects exposed to, actively infected with, or recovered from COVID-19. The samples were drawn from two sources: the first 160 participants of the ongoing ImmuneRACE study, and fewer than 1,500 subjects contributed by 6 global collaborators.

This clone was detected only once. No antigen is known for it. No quality values exist for individual bases; no much larger clone is one base distant. Broader findings and caveats from the paper: The quantity of clinical and demographic metadata differed by source and by participant and was supplied without curation.

The collaborating institutions used their own protocols to collect whole blood in K2EDTA tubes. For TCRbeta analysis, collaborators shipped samples as frozen whole blood, isolated PBMCs, or DNA extracted from either of those sample types. After removal of 2 bases from V and 4 bases from J, the junction retains 6 bases not matched to a gene. CDR1 MDHEN and CDR2 SYDVKM were looked up in the germline V gene. From cysteine to phenylalanine, the CDR3 is 15 amino acids long. Only the CDR3 DNA stays, 45 bases, in frame from base 1. TCRbeta CDR3 regions were amplified from genomic DNA using the immunoSEQ Assay, a bias-controlled multiplex PCR. Per the authors' processing: Within the assay, amplification of reference gene primers was used to estimate how many nucleated cells each sample contained. To quantify the absolute abundance of each unique TCRbeta CDR3 rearrangement, sequence reads were collapsed and filtered. Productive Simpson clonality was computed per sample as the square root of Simpson's diversity index over productive rearrangements. In its TCRdb copy, this immuneACCESS table keeps in-frame sequences only and misses some clones. Where compared with another copy, unresolved V genes explain less than half of these, and the others have no known cause. That table gives V, J and clone size, and the DNA gave D and trimming. The sample profile shows about 67,000 clones; about nine tenths of them were found once. The ten top clones hold 4% to 5.5% of the sample.

The sample was peripheral blood. The sequence links TRBV28 to TRBJ1-2; the central 8 bases match TRBD1. The source is a man in his forties or fifties with active COVID-19. The nucleotide sequence reads TGTGCCAGCAGTTTAAGGACAGGGAGGGGCTATGGCTACACCTTC. This translates into CASSLRTGRGYGYTF.